This entry lists 18 T cell receptor beta chains sequenced from one sample in a study of blood T cell repertoires in COVID-19. Measured with immunoSEQ multiplex PCR; TCRdb has only the in-frame clones, and not every one. The table has roughly 260,000 clones, around 87% seen once. Source material: peripheral blood. The receptors were gathered from a woman aged 50 to 65 who had recovered from COVID-19.

CDR3 sequence: CASRGTVSSYNSPLHF. Here the CDR3 DNA reads TGCGCCAGCAGGGGGACAGTGAGCTCCTATAATTCACCCCTCCACTTT. The chain links TRBV10-2 to TRBJ1-6; 7 bases align to TRBD1. Per the germline V gene, CDR1 is WSHSY and CDR2 is SAAADI. V was pared by 6 bases and J by 0 bases, with 5 bases of the junction left unmatched. This CDR3 spans 16 amino acids.

The chain joins TRBV6-5 to TRBJ1-5, with D possibly TRBD1 on 5 matching bases. The CDR3 is made up of 15 amino acids. V was trimmed by 2 bases and J by 1 base, leaving 9 bases between them. Germline V CDR1 and CDR2: MNHEY, SVGAGI. CDR3 loop: CASSYGGVSNQPQHF. As DNA, the CDR3 is TGTGCCAGCAGTTACGGGGGGGTAAGCAATCAGCCCCAGCATTTT.

The chain is built from TRBV4-3 and TRBJ2-1, with a possible D match to TRBD1 (6 bases). This CDR3 is built from 16 residues. Germline CDR1 reads LGHNA; CDR2 reads YSLEER. Trimming shortened V by 1 base and J by 2 bases, and 12 bases separated the two germline ends. CDR3 protein: CASSQVEGQAYNEQFF. Here the CDR3 DNA reads TGCGCCAGCAGCCAAGTAGAGGGACAAGCCTACAATGAGCAGTTCTTC.

This CDR3 is CASSPGVTPRLAGLPLSTDTQYF. As DNA, the CDR3 is TGTGCCAGCTCACCGGGGGTTACTCCTCGACTAGCGGGGCTCCCCCTGAGCACAGATACGCAGTATTTT. The chain employs TRBV18 and TRBJ2-3; 11 nucleotides align to TRBD2. In germline, CDR1 is KGHSH, CDR2 LQKENI. The ends lost 3 bases at V and 0 bases at J; junction bases unmatched: 23. The CDR3 runs to 23 residues.

This chain joins TRBV9 and TRBJ2-2; possibly TRBD2 for D (6 bases). This CDR3 has 15 residues. Trimming took 4 bases from V and 4 from J, leaving 14 bases between them. Germline assignment: CDR1 SGDLS and CDR2 YYNGEE. CDR3 sequence: CASSPGGLPTGELFF. The CDR3 DNA is TGTGCCAGCAGCCCCGGAGGGTTACCCACCGGGGAGCTGTTTTTT.

The chain uses TRBV7-2 and TRBJ1-6; D is possibly TRBD1 (5 bases). CDR3 length: 13 residues. The V and J ends lost 1 base and 12 bases respectively, with 10 bases between them. Germline lookup yields CDR1 SGHTA and CDR2 FQGNSA. The CDR3 bases are TGTGCCAGCAGCTTAGAGGACACTAAACCCCTCCACTTT. This translates into CASSLEDTKPLHF.

This clone was seen only once. J is TRBJ2-1 and V is TRBV2, with 10 bases matching TRBD2. This CDR3 comprises 13 residues. J gave up 8 bases and V 10 bases, and 8 bases lay outside the gene matches. Germline V gives CDR1 SNHLY, CDR2 FYNNEI. The CDR3 DNA follows: TGTGCCATCCAAAGACTAGCGGGCCATGAGCAGTTCTTC. Amino acids: CAIQRLAGHEQFF.

The rearrangement uses TRBV6-2 or TRBV6-3 and TRBJ2-1, with 7 bases aligning to TRBD1. The CDR3 runs 16 residues. Germline-derived CDR1 and CDR2 are MNHEY and SVGEGT. Losses at the gene ends were 0 bases for V and 4 bases for J; bases not matched to a gene: 6. In DNA form, the CDR3 reads TGTGCCAGCAGTTACTCAACGGGACAGAGTTACAATGAGCAGTTCTTC. Protein sequence: CASSYSTGQSYNEQFF.

This clone was seen only once. DNA of the CDR3: TGCGCCAGCAGCCAAGACGGCGTCGAGGGACTGCTACGGGAGCAGTACTTC. Translation gives CASSQDGVEGLLREQYF. The genes are TRBV4-1 and TRBJ2-7; possibly TRBD2 for D (6 bases). This CDR3 has 17 amino acids. Looked up from germline, CDR1 is MGHRA and CDR2 is YSYEKL. Trimming pared 0 bases from V and 7 bases from J, leaving 22 bases between.

Worth noting for this clone: Other DNA variants within this sample encode the same CDR3. The chain employs TRBV5-1 and TRBJ2-7; 7 nucleotides line up with TRBD1. V lost 4 bases to trimming and J lost 2 bases; unmatched junction nucleotides: 3. Per the germline V gene, CDR1 is SGHRS and CDR2 is YFSETQ. The CDR3 totals 13 residues. This CDR3 reads CASSPTGTYEQYF. Here the CDR3 DNA reads TGCGCCAGCAGCCCGACAGGGACCTACGAGCAGTACTTC.

V is TRBV28 and J is TRBJ1-1; the D is unclear. Trimming stripped 1 base from V and 7 bases from J, with 7 bases between. CDR3 length equals 12 residues. The germline CDR1 and CDR2 sequences are MDHEN and SYDVKM. Here the CDR3 DNA reads TGTGCCAGCAGTTTATTTGGGCTTGAAGCTTTCTTT. Protein sequence: CASSLFGLEAFF.

This chain links TRBV7-2 with TRBJ2-3, with D hard to call. V lost 1 base and J lost 2, with 7 bases in between. Germline lookup yields CDR1 SGHTA and CDR2 FQGNSA. This CDR3 comprises 14 residues. CDR3 DNA sequence: TGTGCCAGCAGCTTAGGGTCCTACACAGATACGCAGTATTTT. Protein sequence: CASSLGSYTDTQYF.

As regards this clone: Additional DNA sequences in this sample encode the identical CDR3. This rearrangement joins TRBV6-5 to TRBJ1-1; no clear D. Per germline, CDR1 MNHEY and CDR2 SVGAGI. CDR3 length equals 14 residues. The V end was cut by 5 bases, the J end by 0 bases, with 10 bases between. The CDR3 nucleotides are TGTGCCAGCAGTAGAGACTCCCTGAACACTGAAGCTTTCTTT. This encodes CASSRDSLNTEAFF.

This sequence joins TRBV18 and TRBJ1-2; 10 positions agree with TRBD1. Per germline, CDR1 KGHSH and CDR2 LQKENI. CDR3 length: 16 amino acids. The junction had 9 bases not matched to a gene; V was cut back by 4 bases and J by 4 bases. DNA for the CDR3: TGTGCCAGCTCACGGGACAGGGGTAGGGGGATCTATGGCTACACCTTC. This sequence encodes CASSRDRGRGIYGYTF.

This rearrangement joins TRBV28 to TRBJ1-2; 8 nucleotides align to TRBD1. Germline-derived CDR1 and CDR2 are MDHEN and SYDVKM. V lost 3 bases and J lost 2; bases outside the gene matches: 11. This CDR3 contains 17 residues. The CDR3 sequence is CASSFGAAGGQNYGYTF. The CDR3 DNA reads TGTGCCAGCAGTTTTGGTGCGGCAGGGGGCCAAAACTATGGCTACACCTTC.

The V call is TRBV27, the J call TRBJ2-5; TRBD2 aligns across 8 bases. Germline V lookup: CDR1 MNHEY, CDR2 SMNVEV (reference sequence). The CDR3 totals 16 residues. The V gene end was trimmed by 3 bases and the J gene end by 2 bases; junction bases not matched to a gene: 8. The CDR3: CASSFSRSGGQETQYF. The CDR3 DNA sequence: TGTGCCAGCAGTTTTTCCCGAAGCGGGGGTCAAGAGACCCAGTACTTC.

For this clone: Other nucleotide sequences from this sample produce the same CDR3. The genes are TRBV12-3 or TRBV12-4 and TRBJ2-2; no definite D call. V was pared by 3 bases and J by 4 bases, with 6 bases between. The CDR3 spans 13 residues. The CDR3 sequence: CASSLRSTGELFF. CDR3 coding DNA: TGTGCCAGCAGTTTGAGGAGCACCGGGGAGCTGTTTTTT.

For the CDR3, the DNA is TGTGCCATCAGAGCGGGACAGAACACTGAAGCTTTCTTT. Amino acids: CAIRAGQNTEAFF. The J gene is TRBJ1-1, the V gene TRBV10-3, with D possibly being TRBD1 (6 bases). Germline V gene lookup returns CDR1 ENHRY and CDR2 SYGVKD. The CDR3 is made up of 13 amino acids. Trimming removed 6 bases from V and 1 base from J, with 9 bases in between.